This T cell receptor (beta chain) comes out of a study of tumor-infiltrating lymphocytes in primary liver carcinoma. This clonotype has a handful of counts. A much larger clone is a single base away; this may be a read error. Total RNA (approximately 500 ng) served as template for TCR beta cDNA synthesis primed by a constant-region primer. Slightly modified ARM-PCR served as the procedure for the TCR beta libraries. These libraries came from three rounds of nested multiplex PCR. TRBV1-TRBV30 forward primers paired with a C-beta reverse primer were used in the first two PCR rounds, which ran roughly 10 cycles each. TCRdb independently ran MiXCR on the multiplex PCR reads; one entry per CDR3 protein. The table shows 310,000 or so distinct CDR3 sequences, with around three fifths occurring only once. Trimming removed 8 bases from V and 4 bases from J, with 21 bases in between. CDR3 length equals 16 residues. Germline assignment: CDR1 SGHNT and CDR2 YENEEA.

Blood RNA came from unsorted whole blood; germline DNA was also extracted. Specimen: peripheral blood. The chain couples TRBV11-3 to TRBJ2-1; possible D gene TRBD1, 6 bases. The sequence was obtained from a woman aged 25 to 39 with primary liver carcinoma and hepatitis B virus infection. This chain's CDR3 is CASGRDRSARYNEQFF. Written as DNA, the CDR3 is TGTGCCAGCGGTCGCGACAGGTCGGCCAGGTACAATGAGCAGTTCTTC. Filled out from reference TRBV11-3 and TRBJ2-1, the complete variable domain reads EAGVVQSPRYKIIEKKQPVAFWCNPISGHNTLYWYLQNLGQGPELLIRYENEEAVDDSQLPKDRFSAERLKGVDSTLKIQPAELGDSAVYLCASGRDRSARYNEQFFGPGTRLTVL.